Listed here is a single TCR beta chain. The target antigen is unknown. This record belongs to a study of beta chain features in type 1 diabetes. V was clipped by 7 bases and J by 3 bases, with 7 bases between them. This CDR3 is 11 amino acids long. From germline, CDR1 is MDHEN and CDR2 SYDVKM. The study's findings and limits: A moderate, significant TCRB CDR3 shortening appeared in type 1 diabetes across four CD4+ subsets.

As every portion of the isolated RNA was reverse transcribed, the sequencing read expressed TCRB transcripts. The protocol was immunoSEQ multiplex PCR, while the TCRdb copy is restricted to in-frame clones and leaves out a portion. The data show some 400,000 clones, around 15% seen once. Cell sorting via CD45RO/CCR7/CD25/CD127/CD95/CD27 was performed to obtain CD4+ naive, central memory, regulatory and stem cell-like memory cells. Sorting gave populations that all exceeded 98% purity. The specimen was naive CD4+ T cells from blood. The V call is TRBV28, the J call TRBJ2-7, with D tentatively TRBD1 (5 bases). This TCR was sampled from a woman aged 18-35 years in good health. The CDR3 sequence is CASTGIYEQYF. DNA for the CDR3: TGTGCCAGCACAGGGATCTACGAGCAGTACTTC.